Listed below are T cell receptor beta chains from one sample, sequenced in a study of cytomegalovirus exposure and HLA in healthy donors. Here immunoSEQ multiplex PCR was the method, and the copy in TCRdb shows in-frame clones only, minus some. Here the sample spans 65,000 or so clones, around 77% being singletons. Material: PBMCs. Every receptor here comes from a woman in her thirties or forties in good health and CMV-seropositive. Each CDR3 is given with its conserved first and last residue. The D gene is left open where the match is weak. Clone size appears in some rows only: once, few, many, or a class for an expanded clone.

d_gene	v_gene	abundance	j_gene	CDR3nt	CDR3aa
-	TRBV7-8	-	TRBJ2-5	TGTGCCAGCAACGGGACACCACAAGAGACCCAGTACTTC	CASNGTPQETQYF
-	TRBV6-5	once	TRBJ2-7	TGTGCCAGCAGTATAGGGGGTTATCAGAACGAGCAGTACTTC	CASSIGGYQNEQYF
-	TRBV19	-	TRBJ1-4	TGTGCCAGTAGTATACGAGGTGGAGGTGAAAAACTGTTTTTT	CASSIRGGGEKLFF
TRBD1	TRBV19	-	TRBJ2-7	TGTGCCAGTAGTACGTCCGGGACAGGGTCCTACGAGCAGTACTTC	CASSTSGTGSYEQYF
TRBD1	TRBV13	-	TRBJ2-1	TGTGCCAGCAGCCTTTACACAGGGGGCCTCTACAATGAGCAGTTCTTC	CASSLYTGGLYNEQFF
-	TRBV4-1	few	TRBJ1-5	TGCGCCAGCAGCCAAGAGGGCCGCTGGGCAGAGCCCCAGCATTTT	CASSQEGRWAEPQHF
-	TRBV5-4	once	TRBJ1-3	TGTGCCAGCAGTTTTGACAGTCTTGGGAACACCATATATTTT	CASSFDSLGNTIYF
TRBD1	TRBV5-1	-	TRBJ1-2	TGCGCCAGCAGCTTCGACAGGGTTCAGCACGGCTACACCTTC	CASSFDRVQHGYTF
-	TRBV10-1	-	TRBJ1-4	TGCGCCAGCAGTGAAGAGATTAATGAAAAACTGTTTTTT	CASSEEINEKLFF
TRBD2	TRBV6-4	few	TRBJ2-2	TGTGCCAGCAGTGAGCGGGGGGGCACCGGGGAGCTGTTTTTT	CASSERGGTGELFF
TRBD1	TRBV6-1	-	TRBJ2-1	TGTGCCAGCAACCAGGACAGGAGAAACAATGAGCAGTTCTTC	CASNQDRRNNEQFF
TRBD2	TRBV29-1	-	TRBJ2-7	TGCAGCGTTGAAGTGCTAGCGGACGAGCAGTACTTC	CSVEVLADEQYF
TRBD1	TRBV23-1	-	TRBJ2-6	TGCGCCAGCAGTTCTAAGGGACAGCTTCTCGACGTCCTGACTTTC	CASSSKGQLLDVLTF
TRBD2	TRBV9	-	TRBJ2-4	TGTGCCAGCAGCCCCGGGAGGATCAAAAACATTCAGTACTTC	CASSPGRIKNIQYF
TRBD1	TRBV19	-	TRBJ1-6	TGTGCCAGTAGTCCCGGGGGGACAGGGAGGAGATCACCCCTCCACTTT	CASSPGGTGRRSPLHF
-	TRBV2	-	TRBJ2-5	TGTGCCAGCAGTCGGGACTCCCAAGGGACCCAGTACTTC	CASSRDSQGTQYF
TRBD1	TRBV13	-	TRBJ1-2	TGTGCCAGCAGCCCAGGACAGGAGTATTATGGCTACACCTTC	CASSPGQEYYGYTF
TRBD2	TRBV13	few	TRBJ2-1	TGTGCCAGCAGCTTCGGGCGGGGGGGCAATGAGCAGTTCTTC	CASSFGRGGNEQFF
TRBD1	TRBV10-3	-	TRBJ1-2	TGTGCCATCAGTGAAGACAGGGAGTATGGCTACACCTTC	CAISEDREYGYTF
-	TRBV25-1	-	TRBJ1-2	TGTGCCAGCAGTGAAAGTGGGGGCCCAAGATATGGCTACACCTTC	CASSESGGPRYGYTF
-	TRBV6-5	-	TRBJ2-5	TGTGCCAGCAACTCCCAAGAGACCCAGTACTTC	CASNSQETQYF
-	TRBV11-2	-	TRBJ1-2	TGTGCCAGCAGCCCACCCGGGGGCTACACCTTC	CASSPPGGYTF
-	TRBV11-2	-	TRBJ1-3	TGTGCCAGCAGACCGGGACTGTCCTCTGGAAACACCATATATTTT	CASRPGLSSGNTIYF
-	TRBV11-2	-	TRBJ1-2	TGTGCCAGCAGCTTAGAGCCCCAGGGGTATGGCTACACCTTC	CASSLEPQGYGYTF
-	TRBV7-9	-	TRBJ2-7	TGTGCCAGCAGCTTAGGGGGGGAGTACGAGCAGTACTTC	CASSLGGEYEQYF
-	TRBV29-1	-	TRBJ1-2	TGCAGCGTTGAGGGGGGTTCCTATGGCTACACCTTC	CSVEGGSYGYTF
-	TRBV15	-	TRBJ2-6	TGTGCCACCAGCAGAGATCGGGGGAGCGGGGCCAACGTCCTGACTTTC	CATSRDRGSGANVLTF
-	TRBV6-1	-	TRBJ2-2	TGTGCCAGCTTTCGGACAAGTTTGAACACCGGGGAGCTGTTTTTT	CASFRTSLNTGELFF
TRBD2	TRBV9	-	TRBJ2-7	TGTGCCAGCAGCGTAGCTCCTAGCGGGTTCTACGAGCAGTACTTC	CASSVAPSGFYEQYF
-	TRBV18	-	TRBJ1-6	TGTGCCAGCTCGTATGACAGGAAGGGGAATTCACCCCTCCACTTT	CASSYDRKGNSPLHF
-	TRBV11-2	-	TRBJ2-6	TGTGCCAGCAGCTCAAACAGGGTTTTCTCTGGGGCCAACGTCCTGACTTTC	CASSSNRVFSGANVLTF
TRBD2	TRBV30	-	TRBJ2-5	TGTGCCTGGAGTCCCGGGACTAGAGGCGAGACCCAGTACTTC	CAWSPGTRGETQYF
TRBD1	TRBV5-4	-	TRBJ1-2	TGTGCCAGCAGCCGGGGGACAGTGGCTTCTAACTATGGCTACACCTTC	CASSRGTVASNYGYTF
-	TRBV2	once	TRBJ2-5	TGTGCCAGCAACTTAGGGGGTCAAGGGGAGACCCAGTACTTC	CASNLGGQGETQYF
-	TRBV5-4	-	TRBJ2-7	TGTGCCAGCAGCACCAGGACAGACGAGCAGTACTTC	CASSTRTDEQYF
TRBD1	TRBV7-6	-	TRBJ2-3	TGTGCCAGCAGCAAGACAGGGGGCACAGATACGCAGTATTTT	CASSKTGGTDTQYF
TRBD1	TRBV4-1	-	TRBJ2-2	TGCGCCAGCAGCCAGTGGACAGGAAACACCGGGGAGCTGTTTTTT	CASSQWTGNTGELFF
-	TRBV6-1	-	TRBJ2-2	TGTGCCAGCAGTGAAGCGCGAACGTGGACCGGGGAGCTGTTTTTT	CASSEARTWTGELFF
-	TRBV6-1	-	TRBJ1-5	TGTGCCAGCAGTGAGAGGGACAATCAGCCCCAGCATTTT	CASSERDNQPQHF
-	TRBV2	-	TRBJ1-1	TGTGCCAGCAGTGAGGCCAGGTCGAAGGCTTTCTTT	CASSEARSKAFF
-	TRBV19	few	TRBJ1-1	TGTGCCAGTAGTACCGGGCGGGAGTACACTGAAGCTTTCTTT	CASSTGREYTEAFF
-	TRBV4-1	few	TRBJ1-2	TGCGCCAGCACAATGACTTGGGCTAACTATGGCTACACCTTC	CASTMTWANYGYTF
TRBD1	TRBV7-9	few	TRBJ1-4	TGTGCCAGCAGCTTTTCCGGGACAGAAAATGAAAAACTGTTTTTT	CASSFSGTENEKLFF
-	TRBV5-6	-	TRBJ1-5	TGTGCCAGCAGCTTGTTGGGGGCCAGCCAGCCCCAGCATTTT	CASSLLGASQPQHF
TRBD2	TRBV9	once	TRBJ2-1	TGTGCCAGCAGCGTAGTAGCGGGGGCAGAGGGTGAGCAGTTCTTC	CASSVVAGAEGEQFF
TRBD1	TRBV7-9	-	TRBJ1-4	TGTGCCAGCAGCGAAACCAGGGGGACTAATGAAAAACTGTTTTTT	CASSETRGTNEKLFF
TRBD2	TRBV5-4	-	TRBJ2-3	TGTGCCAGCAGCTCAGGACTAGCGGGGGCCCGGAGGGGTCAGTCAGATACGCAGTATTTT	CASSSGLAGARRGQSDTQYF